This T cell receptor beta chain originates from a study of shared clonotypes between healthy human individuals. Whole-study context: The donor group consisted of two women and three men, aged 18 to 49. Per-donor plates numbered three CD4 naive, three CD4 memory, two CD8 naive and one CD8 memory.

Germline CDR1 reads MNHEY; CDR2 reads SVGAGI. Deletions cut 4 bases from V and 11 bases from J, with 12 bases between. This CDR3 region has 12 residues. Clones were read by immunoSEQ multiplex PCR, and TCRdb kept only the in-frame ones, dropping some. There are about 1 million clones in the sample; around 76% occur only once, and roughly 1.4% lies in the top ten. It was into CD45RA+ naive and CD45RA-negative memory subsets that the CD4+ cells were split. The sample holds a few counts of this clone. The sequencing sample was made of memory CD4+ T cells sorted from blood. Subset given: CD45RA-negative fraction. The gene calls are TRBV6-5 and TRBJ2-1; D not resolved. The clonotype was recovered from a man between 18 and 35 years old in good health. Written as DNA, the CDR3 is TGTGCCAGCAGTTCCCAAGGCCACAAGCAGTTCTTC. Translation gives CASSSQGHKQFF.